The 32 T cell receptor beta chains given below trace back to one sample, sequenced in a study of blood T cell repertoires in COVID-19. Here immunoSEQ multiplex PCR was the method, and the copy in TCRdb shows in-frame clones only, minus some. The data show over 25,000 clones, 85% to 90% seen once. The sequenced material came from peripheral blood. The receptors were gathered from a woman aged 55-70 years with active COVID-19.

The chain couples TRBV30 to TRBJ2-1, with TRBD2 matching 13 bases. Trimming removed 0 bases from V and 8 bases from J; junction bases left unmatched: 4. CDR1 and CDR2 from the germline V gene are GTSNPN and SVGIG (reference sequence). The CDR3 has 15 residues. CDR3 protein: CAWSVGLAGVDEQFF. In DNA form, the CDR3 reads TGTGCCTGGAGTGTAGGACTAGCGGGAGTTGATGAGCAGTTCTTC.

The chain employs TRBV2 and TRBJ2-2; 11 bases line up with TRBD2. With 4 bases clipped from V and 4 bases from J, the junction kept 2 bases outside the gene matches. This CDR3 region has 15 residues. In germline, CDR1 is SNHLY, CDR2 FYNNEI. DNA of the CDR3: TGTGCCAGCAGTGGACTAGCGGGGACCACCGGGGAGCTGTTTTTT. It is translated as CASSGLAGTTGELFF.

The chain recombines TRBV18 with TRBJ1-2; 7 positions agree with TRBD1. CDR1 KGHSH and CDR2 LQKENI come from the germline V gene. This CDR3 comprises 13 residues. V shed 5 bases, J shed 5 bases, and the junction held 5 bases outside the gene matches. The CDR3 loop is CASSKGQDYGYTF. CDR3 in DNA: TGTGCCAGCTCAAAAGGACAGGATTATGGCTACACCTTC.

This clone was seen just once. This chain joins TRBV10-3 and TRBJ2-2; 11 bases map to TRBD1. CDR3 size: 17 residues. Germline V CDR1 and CDR2: ENHRY, SYGVKD. With V trimmed by 8 bases and J by 4 bases, 12 bases remained unmatched. The DNA of the CDR3 is TGTGCCATCCCATCATACCCGGACAGGGGGCCCACCGGGGAGCTGTTTTTT. Protein: CAIPSYPDRGPTGELFF.

The chain links TRBV6-8 to TRBJ1-6; D is uncertain. CDR1 is MNHGY and CDR2 is SAAAGT in the germline V gene. The germline V and J ends were trimmed by 3 bases and 4 bases, with 25 bases remaining between them. The CDR3 sequence is 20 residues long. CDR3 residues: CASSYCSHTDFRRYNSPLHF. In nucleotides, the CDR3 is TGTGCCAGCAGTTATTGTAGCCACACCGACTTCAGACGGTATAATTCACCCCTCCACTTT.

This clone was seen only a few times. The V call is TRBV7-9, the J call TRBJ1-6; a weak D match, TRBD1 (6 bases). The germline CDR1 and CDR2 sequences are SEHNR and FQNEAQ (reference sequence). V shed 6 bases and J shed 4 bases, with 13 bases lying between them. There are 15 residues in the CDR3. The CDR3 here is CASSASGVYNSPLHF. The CDR3 nucleotides are TGTGCCAGCAGTGCGTCAGGGGTTTATAATTCACCCCTCCACTTT.

The V call is TRBV28, the J call TRBJ1-1; D unclear. CDR3 length equals 11 residues. Trimming stripped 6 bases from V and 7 bases from J, with 9 bases between. Germline V gives CDR1 MDHEN, CDR2 SYDVKM. CDR3 DNA sequence: TGTGCCAGCAGCCGGACTTTTGAAGCTTTCTTT. Protein sequence: CASSRTFEAFF. The entire variable domain, with the rest obtained from reference TRBV28 and TRBJ1-1, is as follows: DVKVTQSSRYLVKRTGEKVFLECVQDMDHENMFWYRQDPGLGLRLIYFSYDVKMKEKGDIPEGYSVSREKKERFSLILESASTNQTSMYLCASSRTFEAFFGQGTRLTVV.

The V and J genes are TRBV6-2 or TRBV6-3 and TRBJ2-7; D is undetermined. Germline assignment: CDR1 MNHEY and CDR2 SVGEGT. V shed 0 bases and J shed 4 bases, with 7 bases lying between them. This CDR3 comprises 13 residues. The CDR3 spells CASSYSELYEQYF. CDR3 DNA: TGTGCCAGCAGTTACTCAGAGCTTTACGAGCAGTACTTC.

The V gene is TRBV18, the J gene TRBJ2-3, with D possibly being TRBD2 (5 bases). The germline V gene encodes CDR1 KGHSH and CDR2 LQKENI. CDR3 size: 13 residues. Deletions cut 2 bases from V and 3 bases from J, with 6 bases between. CDR3: CASSPEGTDTQYF. CDR3 nucleotide sequence: TGTGCCAGCTCACCAGAGGGAACAGATACGCAGTATTTT.

V usage is TRBV3-1 (or the pseudogene TRBV3-2) and J usage is TRBJ2-1; D uncertain. The CDR3 sequence is 13 residues long. V was clipped by 2 bases and J by 9 bases, with 11 bases between them. The germline V gene encodes CDR1 LGHDT and CDR2 YNNKEL (reference sequence). CDR3 in amino acids: CASSQFTSTEQFF. CDR3 DNA sequence: TGTGCCAGCAGCCAATTCACCAGTACTGAGCAGTTCTTC.

J is TRBJ2-3 and V is TRBV30; possible D gene TRBD2, 6 bases. The V and J ends lost 2 bases and 4 bases respectively, with 19 bases between them. CDR3 length equals 16 residues. Germline CDR1 and CDR2: GTSNPN and SVGIG (reference sequence). The CDR3 bases are TGTGCCTGGAGTCGTGGAGTTCTAGCGATCGCAGATACGCAGTATTTT. Residues: CAWSRGVLAIADTQYF. Together with reference TRBV30 and TRBJ2-3, the CDR3 gives the full variable domain: SQTIHQWPATLVQPVGSPLSLECTVEGTSNPNLYWYRQAAGRGLQLLFYSVGIGQISSEVPQNLSASRPQDRQFILSSKKLLLSDSGFYLCAWSRGVLAIADTQYFGPGTRLTVL.

The gene calls are TRBV4-1 and TRBJ2-5; D gene uncertain. Trimming took 3 bases from V and 2 from J, leaving 7 bases between them. The CDR3 is made up of 13 amino acids. The germline V gene encodes CDR1 MGHRA and CDR2 YSYEKL. The DNA for the CDR3 is TGCGCCAGCAGCCACCTACCACAAGAGACCCAGTACTTC. Amino acids: CASSHLPQETQYF.

The rearrangement joins TRBV24-1 to TRBJ2-6; TRBD1 aligns across 8 bases. The CDR3 covers 16 residues. Per the germline V gene, CDR1 is KGHDR and CDR2 is SFDVKD. J was trimmed by 4 bases and V by 2 bases; bases with no gene match: 3. CDR3 nucleotides: TGTGCCACCAGTGATTCGGACAGGGCGGGGGCCAACGTCCTGACTTTC. Amino acids: CATSDSDRAGANVLTF.

As DNA, the CDR3 is TGCGCCAGCAGCCCCTCCGGGAAAGAGACCCAGTACTTC. Amino acids: CASSPSGKETQYF. This sequence joins TRBV5-1 and TRBJ2-5, with D possibly matching TRBD2 (5 bases). The CDR3 is 13 residues long. Germline assignment: CDR1 SGHRS and CDR2 YFSETQ. V lost 4 bases to trimming and J lost 3 bases, with 10 bases between them. Complete variable domain (other parts from reference TRBV5-1 and TRBJ2-5): KAGVTQTPRYLIKTRGQQVTLSCSPISGHRSVSWYQQTPGQGLQFLFEYFSETQRNKGNFPGRFSGRQFSNSRSEMNVSTLELGDSALYLCASSPSGKETQYFGPGTRLLVL.

V usage is TRBV11-2 and J usage is TRBJ2-5, with 12 bases identical to TRBD2. The length of the CDR3 is 15 residues. Germline trimming cut 4 bases from V and 5 bases from J; bases unmatched to any gene: 5. From germline, CDR1 is SGHAT and CDR2 FQNNGV. CDR3 in amino acids: CASSWGTSGFETQYF. Written as DNA, the CDR3 is TGTGCCAGCAGCTGGGGGACTAGCGGGTTTGAGACCCAGTACTTC.

The chain is built from TRBV27 and TRBJ1-3; D is perhaps TRBD1 (6 bases). The CDR3 covers 15 residues. CDR1 MNHEY and CDR2 SMNVEV come from the germline V gene (reference sequence). The ends were cut back, 6 bases at V and 5 bases at J, with 17 bases in the middle. Here the CDR3 DNA reads TGTGCCAGCAGCAAGGGGGGGGCGTCCCGAAACACCATATATTTT. It encodes CASSKGGASRNTIYF.

The chain joins TRBV10-2 to TRBJ1-6; 8 bases map to TRBD1. In germline, CDR1 is WSHSY, CDR2 SAAADI. The CDR3 length is 15 residues. The ends lost 6 bases at V and 7 bases at J; junction bases unmatched: 8. Here the CDR3 DNA reads TGCGCCAGCAGCCTATCTGACAGGGGAAATTCACCCCTCCACTTT. Its protein is CASSLSDRGNSPLHF.

This chain uses TRBV5-1 with TRBJ2-1; 7 bases line up with TRBD1. The CDR3 is made up of 16 amino acids. With 3 bases clipped from V and 1 base from J, the junction kept 7 bases outside the gene matches. Germline CDR1 is SGHRS and CDR2 is YFSETQ. CDR3 residues: CASSSYPQGSYNEQFF. The CDR3 bases are TGCGCCAGCAGCTCGTACCCACAGGGGTCCTACAATGAGCAGTTCTTC. The whole variable domain, filled in from reference TRBV5-1 and TRBJ2-1, reads KAGVTQTPRYLIKTRGQQVTLSCSPISGHRSVSWYQQTPGQGLQFLFEYFSETQRNKGNFPGRFSGRQFSNSRSEMNVSTLELGDSALYLCASSSYPQGSYNEQFFGPGTRLTVL.

The chain couples TRBV28 to TRBJ1-5; TRBD1 might be the D (6 bases). CDR3 length equals 15 residues. The V end lost 6 bases, the J end lost 0 bases, and 12 bases lay between the germline ends. The V gene's germline CDR1 is MDHEN and CDR2 SYDVKM. The CDR3, as DNA: TGTGCCAGCAGGGACAGTTCCAGTAGCAATCAGCCCCAGCATTTT. Translated: CASRDSSSSNQPQHF.

The V and J genes are TRBV28 and TRBJ1-2; 10 nucleotides match TRBD1. With 5 bases clipped from V and 2 bases from J, the junction kept 5 bases outside the gene matches. CDR3 length equals 15 residues. Germline V gives CDR1 MDHEN, CDR2 SYDVKM. CDR3 sequence: CASSPWTGGNYGYTF. The CDR3 DNA reads as TGTGCCAGCAGTCCGTGGACAGGGGGGAACTATGGCTACACCTTC.

The chain employs TRBV19 and TRBJ1-5; D is possibly TRBD1 (6 bases). The V end lost 2 bases, the J end lost 3 bases, and 8 bases lay between the germline ends. The length of the CDR3 is 14 residues. Germline assignment: CDR1 LNHDA and CDR2 SQIVND (reference sequence). The CDR3 coding sequence is TGTGCCAGTAGTATAAGGGGGATCAATCAGCCCCAGCATTTT. Protein product: CASSIRGINQPQHF. Full variable domain (remainder filled in from reference TRBV19 and TRBJ1-5): DGGITQSPKYLFRKEGQNVTLSCEQNLNHDAMYWYRQDPGQGLRLIYYSQIVNDFQKGDIAEGYSVSREKKESFPLTVTSAQKNPTAFYLCASSIRGINQPQHFGDGTRLSIL.

The V and J genes are TRBV9 and TRBJ1-1; D gene ambiguous. V shed 3 bases and J shed 0 bases, with 6 bases lying between them. Germline CDR1 and CDR2: SGDLS and YYNGEE. CDR3 length equals 13 residues. For the CDR3, the DNA is TGTGCCAGCAGCGCACAGATGAACACTGAAGCTTTCTTT. It codes for CASSAQMNTEAFF.

The chain links TRBV7-8 to TRBJ1-1; TRBD1 matches 8 bases. Germline lookup yields CDR1 SGHVS and CDR2 FQNEAQ. The CDR3 consists of 15 residues. V was clipped by 4 bases and J by 2 bases; unmatched bases: 6. The DNA of the CDR3 is TGTGCCAGCAGCTACGGACAGGGTAGCAACACTGAAGCTTTCTTT. Protein sequence: CASSYGQGSNTEAFF.

The CDR3 is CASSKGRSPDTQYF. The CDR3 DNA sequence: TGTGCCAGCAGCAAGGGGAGGAGTCCCGATACGCAGTATTTT. This sequence joins TRBV3-1 (or the pseudogene TRBV3-2) and TRBJ2-3; maybe TRBD2 (6 bases). Germline values: CDR1 LGHDT, CDR2 YNNKEL (reference sequence). With 5 bases removed from V and 6 bases from J, the gap between germline ends came to 15 bases. CDR3 size: 14 residues.

The chain links TRBV14 to TRBJ1-5; D not resolved. CDR1 is SGHDN and CDR2 is FVKESK in the germline V gene. V shed 1 base and J shed 7 bases, with 8 bases lying between them. The CDR3 sequence is 13 residues long. This chain's CDR3 is CASSQGAGQPQHF. DNA of the CDR3: TGTGCCAGCAGCCAAGGAGCGGGACAGCCCCAGCATTTT.

The chain is built from TRBV12-3 or TRBV12-4 and TRBJ2-3; a possible D gene is TRBD2 (5 bases). Between the trimmed V and J ends, which lost 5 bases and 5 bases, there was a span of 11 bases. The CDR3 extends over 13 amino acids. The CDR3 sequence is CASSPGGGDTQYF. CDR3 DNA sequence: TGTGCCAGCAGTCCAGGTGGAGGAGATACGCAGTATTTT.

The chain carries TRBV3-1 (or the pseudogene TRBV3-2) and TRBJ2-3; a possible D gene is TRBD1 (6 bases). V was shortened by 6 bases and J by 5 bases, with 21 bases between the two germline ends. The CDR3 length is 16 residues. Germline V gives CDR1 LGHDT, CDR2 YNNKEL (reference sequence). The CDR3 nucleotides are TGTGCCAGCAGTCAGGACAGAACCCCCCGGCTAGATACGCAGTATTTT. This codes for CASSQDRTPRLDTQYF.

J is TRBJ2-1 and V is TRBV5-1, with TRBD1 as a possible D gene (6 bases). This CDR3 comprises 15 residues. V gave up 1 base and J gave up 4 bases, with 12 bases separating them. Germline V gene data show CDR1 as SGHRS and CDR2 as YFSETQ. CDR3 DNA: TGCGCCAGCAGCTTGACAGGGATAAATTACAATGAGCAGTTCTTC. It encodes CASSLTGINYNEQFF.

The V call is TRBV19, the J call TRBJ2-5; D uncertain. Trimming shortened V by 1 base and J by 4 bases, and 4 bases separated the two germline ends. The germline CDR1 and CDR2 sequences are LNHDA and SQIVND (reference sequence). This CDR3 has 12 amino acids. This CDR3 reads CASSIAGETQYF. Written as DNA, the CDR3 is TGTGCCAGTAGTATAGCGGGAGAGACCCAGTACTTC.

The rearrangement links TRBV7-9 to TRBJ2-1; 12 nucleotides line up with TRBD1. The CDR3 sequence is 18 residues long. V lost 1 base to trimming and J lost 2 bases; unmatched junction nucleotides: 6. Looked up from germline, CDR1 is SEHNR and CDR2 is FQNEAQ (reference sequence). CDR3 sequence reads: CASSLEWGQGATYNEQFF. CDR3 in DNA: TGTGCCAGCAGCTTAGAGTGGGGACAGGGGGCCACCTACAATGAGCAGTTCTTC.

V and J are TRBV30 and TRBJ1-6; 7 bases match TRBD1. CDR1 is GTSNPN, CDR2 SVGIG, per germline (reference sequence). Trimming removed 4 bases from V and 10 bases from J; junction bases left unmatched: 4. The CDR3 length is 12 residues. The CDR3 DNA is TGTGCCTGGAATCAGGGGGACTCACCCCTCCACTTT. It is translated as CAWNQGDSPLHF.

This clone appeared a single time. The chain carries TRBV6-1 and TRBJ2-3, with TRBD2 matching 7 bases. The CDR3 loop spans 15 amino acids. Germline V gives CDR1 MNHNS, CDR2 SASEGT. V was clipped by 1 base and J by 2 bases; unmatched bases: 3. The DNA of the CDR3 is TGTGCCAGCAGTGAAGGGGGGGGGTTCACAGATACGCAGTATTTT. Its protein product is CASSEGGGFTDTQYF.